This T cell receptor (beta chain) was found in a study of identical twins. Whole-study results and caveats: One should note that invariant MAIT and iNKT cells could partly confound zero-insertion analyses. In cord blood, abundant beta clonotypes had fewer insertions; memory showed no trend.

TCRdb re-analysed the 5' RACE reads in MiXCR, keeping a single row per CDR3 protein. Of fewer than 800,000 distinct CDR3 sequences in the sample, around 7.5% are singletons; the top ten hold 1.6%. A few counts support this clonotype. The antigen is not known. This same sample was also part of a study on yellow fever vaccine responses in identical twins.

The receptor was isolated from a woman between 18 and 29 years old in good health. The sample was PBMCs.

DNA for the CDR3: TGCGCCAGCAGTTTAGGACTGACAGGGTTGGGAGAGACCCAGTACTTC. Translated, it gives CASSLGLTGLGETQYF. This chain links TRBV5-1 with TRBJ2-5, with 7 bases that match TRBD1. CDR3 length: 16 residues. Germline V gene data show CDR1 as SGHRS and CDR2 as YFSETQ. V lost 5 bases and J lost 4; bases outside the gene matches: 14.